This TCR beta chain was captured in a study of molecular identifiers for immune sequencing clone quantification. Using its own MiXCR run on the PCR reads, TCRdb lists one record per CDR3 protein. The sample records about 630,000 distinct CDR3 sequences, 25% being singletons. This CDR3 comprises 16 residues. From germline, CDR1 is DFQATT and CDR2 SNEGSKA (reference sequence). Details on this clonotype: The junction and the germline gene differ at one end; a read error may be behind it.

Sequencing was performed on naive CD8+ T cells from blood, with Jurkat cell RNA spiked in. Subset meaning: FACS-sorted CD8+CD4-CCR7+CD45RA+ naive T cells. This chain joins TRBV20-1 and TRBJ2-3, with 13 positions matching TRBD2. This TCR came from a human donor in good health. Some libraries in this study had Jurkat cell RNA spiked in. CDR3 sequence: CCAHGLAGARAGTQYF. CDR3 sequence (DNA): TGCTGTGCTCATGGACTAGCGGGGGCCCGAGCGGGTACGCAGTATTTT.